Below, 30 T cell receptor beta chains from the same sample are listed, as sequenced in a study of T cell repertoires in cytomegalovirus infection. The antigens for these receptors are not known. One entry per CDR3 protein results from TCRdb running MiXCR on the reads. The sample holds 650,000 to 900,000 distinct CDR3 sequences; approximately 29% are singletons and the top ten take over 10%. The sequences come from cultured CD8+ T cells from PBMCs, collected from culture after CMV antigen stimulation. The source of these receptors is a human donor in good health (CMV status not recorded). Some clones in this sample may be carry-over from other donors' samples.

The J gene is TRBJ1-4, the V gene TRBV12-3 or TRBV12-4, with D hard to call. The CDR3 has 12 amino acids. V lost 8 bases and J 8 bases, leaving 12 bases between the germline ends. In DNA form, the CDR3 reads TGTGCCAGCGGGGAGTATCAGGAAAAACTGTTTTTT. Translated: CASGEYQEKLFF.

This clonotype was seen only a few times. The V gene is TRBV7-6, the J gene TRBJ2-1; TRBD2 agrees at 16 bases. The CDR3 sequence is 20 residues long. Germline CDR1 and CDR2: SGHVS and FNYEAQ. The trim removed 5 bases at V and 4 bases at J, leaving 14 bases unmatched. The CDR3 is CASSQGTPGLAGGPYNEQFF. CDR3 DNA: TGTGCCAGCAGCCAGGGAACCCCGGGACTAGCGGGGGGGCCGTACAATGAGCAGTTCTTC.

The chain employs TRBV6-1 and TRBJ2-7; a possible D gene is TRBD1 (6 bases). This CDR3 contains 13 residues. The germline CDR1 and CDR2 sequences are MNHNS and SASEGT. V was shortened by 2 bases and J by 3 bases, with 8 bases between the two germline ends. The CDR3 nucleotides read TGTGCCAGCAGTGAACGACAGGTCTACGAGCAGTACTTC. As protein: CASSERQVYEQYF.

This clonotype was seen a few times. The genes are TRBV4-1 and TRBJ2-3, with 7 bases lining up with TRBD1. Trimming at V came to 6 bases and at J to 2 bases, leaving 8 bases not matched to a gene. The CDR3 totals 15 residues. Looked up from germline, CDR1 is MGHRA and CDR2 is YSYEKL. The CDR3 nucleotides are TGCGCCAGCAGAAACCGGGACAGACACACAGATACGCAGTATTTT. This sequence encodes CASRNRDRHTDTQYF.

This clonotype was counted between two and nine times. This chain links TRBV12-3 or TRBV12-4 with TRBJ1-5; D remains ambiguous. CDR3 size: 14 residues. The germline V and J ends were trimmed by 1 base and 6 bases, with 10 bases remaining between them. The CDR3 is CASSLDFVGQPQHF. The CDR3 nucleotides are TGTGCCAGCAGTTTAGATTTTGTGGGTCAGCCCCAGCATTTT.

This clonotype has a count of ten or more. The chain recombines TRBV7-9 with TRBJ1-2, with no clear D. The CDR3 is 13 residues long. V shed 1 base and J shed 2 bases, with 5 bases lying between them. Per germline, CDR1 SEHNR and CDR2 FQNEAQ (reference sequence). CDR3 DNA: TGTGCCAGCAGCTTAGTTGGGAACTATGGCTACACCTTC. Amino acid sequence: CASSLVGNYGYTF.

The chain is built from TRBV6-2 or TRBV6-3 and TRBJ1-5; a possible D gene is TRBD1 (6 bases). Between the trimmed V and J ends, which lost 2 bases and 6 bases, there was a span of 14 bases. The germline V gene has CDR1 MNHEY and CDR2 SVGEGT. The CDR3 contains 15 residues. The DNA for the CDR3 is TGTGCCAGCAGTTACGCACAGAAACAGGGTCAGCCCCAGCATTTT. Translation: CASSYAQKQGQPQHF.

The chain joins TRBV27 to TRBJ2-2; 9 bases line up with TRBD2. With V trimmed by 6 bases and J by 4 bases, 6 bases remained unmatched. The CDR3 contains 15 residues. Germline loops: CDR1 MNHEY, CDR2 SMNVEV (reference sequence). CDR3 bases: TGTGCCAGCAGGCAGCGGGGGGCGAGCACCGGGGAGCTGTTTTTT. It encodes CASRQRGASTGELFF.

This CDR3 is CAISEEKTDTQYF. The CDR3 DNA reads as TGTGCCATCAGTGAGGAAAAAACAGATACGCAGTATTTT. The chain carries TRBV10-3 and TRBJ2-3; D is unresolved. The CDR3 has 13 residues. Germline values: CDR1 ENHRY, CDR2 SYGVKD. Trimming cost V 2 bases and J 3 bases, with 6 bases left between them.

This chain links TRBV7-6 with TRBJ1-2, with 10 bases aligning to TRBD1. Germline CDR1 is SGHVS and CDR2 is FNYEAQ. V was clipped by 4 bases and J by 4 bases; unmatched bases: 6. The CDR3 covers 15 residues. This CDR3 reads CASSSRQGAFYGYTF. The CDR3 nucleotides are TGTGCCAGCAGCTCCCGACAGGGGGCATTCTATGGCTACACCTTC.

The sample holds a few counts of this clonotype. The V gene is TRBV19, the J gene TRBJ2-6; TRBD1 might be the D (6 bases). This CDR3 has 14 amino acids. Germline V gene data show CDR1 as LNHDA and CDR2 as SQIVND (reference sequence). Deletions cut 6 bases from V and 4 bases from J, with 10 bases between. CDR3 sequence: CASRTGTGANVLTF. The CDR3 DNA sequence: TGTGCCAGTAGGACAGGTACCGGGGCCAACGTCCTGACTTTC.

The chain has TRBV7-3 and TRBJ2-1; D may be TRBD2 (5 bases). The CDR3 has 14 amino acids. CDR1 is SGHTA and CDR2 is FQGTGA in the germline V gene. Trimming pared 4 bases from V and 9 bases from J, leaving 16 bases between. The CDR3 sequence is CASSSDGPRGEQFF. The CDR3 DNA reads as TGTGCCAGCAGCTCGGATGGGCCACGGGGTGAGCAGTTCTTC.

The gene calls are TRBV2 and TRBJ2-7, with D perhaps TRBD1 (6 bases). The germline V and J ends were trimmed by 7 bases and 6 bases, with 13 bases remaining between them. Germline values: CDR1 SNHLY, CDR2 FYNNEI. The CDR3 is 12 residues long. CDR3 region: CASTNRVGEQYV. The CDR3 nucleotides read TGTGCCAGCACGAACAGGGTTGGCGAGCAGTACGTC.

V is TRBV27 and J is TRBJ2-1; D may be TRBD1 or TRBD2 (5 bases each). Germline lookup yields CDR1 MNHEY and CDR2 SMNVEV (reference sequence). This CDR3 comprises 14 residues. V dropped 2 bases and J dropped 6 bases, with 11 bases sitting between them. The CDR3 DNA follows: TGTGCCAGCAGTTTAATGTCGGGGACCAATGAGCAGTTCTTC. This encodes CASSLMSGTNEQFF.

This clonotype was detected ten times or more. The chain recombines TRBV7-9 with TRBJ1-2, with D unresolved. Germline V gene data show CDR1 as SEHNR and CDR2 as FQNEAQ (reference sequence). The CDR3 covers 13 residues. V lost 2 bases and J 5 bases, leaving 9 bases between the germline ends. The CDR3: CASSLSPIYGYTF. Written as DNA, the CDR3 is TGTGCCAGCAGCTTATCCCCGATATATGGCTACACCTTC.

This chain links TRBV19 with TRBJ2-7, with 12 bases identical to TRBD2. This CDR3 spans 14 amino acids. The J segment lost 2 bases and the V segment lost 7 bases, leaving 3 bases of the junction unmatched. Germline assignment: CDR1 LNHDA and CDR2 SQIVND (reference sequence). For the CDR3, the DNA is TGTGCCAGTAACCTAGCGGGGGGGCCCTACGAGCAGTACTTC. Its translation is CASNLAGGPYEQYF.

The gene calls are TRBV2 and TRBJ2-2; tentatively, D is TRBD1 or TRBD2 (6 bases each). Trimming pared 8 bases from V and 6 bases from J, leaving 10 bases between. The germline V gene has CDR1 SNHLY and CDR2 FYNNEI. CDR3 length: 12 amino acids. CDR3 sequence reads: CASPGEAGELFF. In DNA form, the CDR3 reads TGTGCCAGCCCAGGGGAGGCCGGGGAGCTGTTTTTT.

The chain joins TRBV12-3 or TRBV12-4 to TRBJ1-2, with no clear D. V was pared by 3 bases and J by 6 bases, with 26 bases between. This CDR3 comprises 18 residues. The CDR3 coding sequence is TGTGCCAGCAGTTTCATACCAGAGGCAAGGCAAGGTAGCGATGGCTACACCTTC. This translates into CASSFIPEARQGSDGYTF.

This clonotype was counted a few times. J is TRBJ1-6 and V is TRBV5-6; TRBD1 matches 9 bases. The CDR3 spans 15 residues. Germline CDR1 and CDR2: SGHDT and YYEEEE. V was pared by 2 bases and J by 10 bases, with 7 bases of the junction left unmatched. The DNA of the CDR3 is TGTGCCAGCAGCTTCGGGACAGGGTTTTTGTCACCCCTCCACTTT. It specifies CASSFGTGFLSPLHF. The variable domain in full, completed from reference TRBV5-6 and TRBJ1-6, reads DAGVTQSPTHLIKTRGQQVTLRCSPKSGHDTVSWYQQALGQGPQFIFQYYEEEERQRGNFPDRFSGHQFPNYSSELNVNALLLGDSALYLCASSFGTGFLSPLHFGNGTRLTVT.

This clonotype was observed a single time. The rearrangement uses TRBV6-5 and TRBJ2-7; D unclear. V lost 4 bases and J lost 2, with 9 bases in between. Per the germline V gene, CDR1 is MNHEY and CDR2 is SVGAGI. The CDR3 runs to 13 residues. Here the CDR3 DNA reads TGTGCCAGCAGTTCCGCGACCCCCTACGAGCAGTACTTC. It encodes CASSSATPYEQYF.

This clonotype came up many times. This CDR3 reads CASSLVVGEETQYF. CDR3 sequence (DNA): TGTGCCAGCAGCTTAGTAGTCGGGGAAGAGACCCAGTACTTC. V gene TRBV7-6 combines with J gene TRBJ2-5, with D perhaps TRBD2 (5 bases). The V end was cut by 1 base, the J end by 3 bases, with 9 bases between. The CDR3 length is 14 residues. Germline V CDR1 and CDR2: SGHVS, FNYEAQ.

The chain carries TRBV7-9 and TRBJ2-7; 10 positions match TRBD1. J was trimmed by 4 bases and V by 5 bases; bases with no gene match: 8. CDR3 length equals 15 residues. Germline V gives CDR1 SEHNR, CDR2 FQNEAQ (reference sequence). The CDR3 DNA is TGTGCCAGCAGCCCTCGACAGGGGGCTCGTTACGAGCAGTACTTC. Protein sequence: CASSPRQGARYEQYF.

J is TRBJ2-5 and V is TRBV7-9; TRBD1 aligns across 8 bases. The CDR3 spans 14 residues. Trimming removed 4 bases from V and 5 bases from J; junction bases left unmatched: 6. CDR1 is SEHNR and CDR2 is FQNEAQ in the germline V gene (reference sequence). The CDR3 DNA is TGTGCCAGCAGCTATCAGGGGGCGCGGGAGACCCAGTACTTC. This translates into CASSYQGARETQYF.

The chain is built from TRBV15 and TRBJ1-3; D is uncertain. V was shortened by 0 bases and J by 0 bases, with 9 bases between the two germline ends. Germline values: CDR1 LNHNV, CDR2 YYDKDF (reference sequence). The CDR3 covers 16 residues. DNA for the CDR3: TGTGCCACCAGCAGAGATTCGGCCGTCTCTGGAAACACCATATATTTT. Protein product: CATSRDSAVSGNTIYF.

The table lists this clonotype with a few counts. The J gene is TRBJ2-2, the V gene TRBV4-1; 9 nucleotides match TRBD2. V gave up 3 bases and J gave up 8 bases; unmatched junction bases: 16. This CDR3 is built from 18 residues. CDR1 is MGHRA and CDR2 is YSYEKL in the germline V gene. In nucleotides, the CDR3 is TGCGCCAGCAGCCACCGGTGGCGGGCTAGCGGGGAGGCAGGGGAGCTGTTTTTT. It encodes CASSHRWRASGEAGELFF.

This clonotype was picked up a small number of times. The chain couples TRBV7-9 to TRBJ2-7; TRBD2 matches at 13 bases. CDR1 SEHNR and CDR2 FQNEAQ come from the germline V gene (reference sequence). J was trimmed by 5 bases and V by 3 bases; bases with no gene match: 13. The CDR3 runs 18 residues. The chain's CDR3 is CASSFTTSGGAEVNEQYF. In DNA form, the CDR3 reads TGTGCCAGCAGCTTTACAACTAGCGGGGGGGCCGAGGTGAACGAGCAGTACTTC.

V is TRBV20-1 and J is TRBJ1-1; unclear D gene. The ends were cut back, 0 bases at V and 4 bases at J, with 9 bases in the middle. This CDR3 has 13 amino acids. Looked up from germline, CDR1 is DFQATT and CDR2 is SNEGSKA (reference sequence). This CDR3 reads CSARDTLGTEAFF. The DNA of the CDR3 is TGCAGTGCTAGAGACACCCTGGGCACTGAAGCTTTCTTT.

This clonotype was detected a few times. This sequence joins TRBV7-2 and TRBJ2-3, with TRBD2 matching 7 bases. From germline, CDR1 is SGHTA and CDR2 FQGNSA. The CDR3 sequence is 18 residues long. Trimming at V came to 2 bases and at J to 1 base, leaving 12 bases not matched to a gene. The CDR3 spells CASSLSSPIGLGTDTQYF. CDR3 nucleotide sequence: TGTGCCAGCAGCTTATCTTCGCCAATAGGACTAGGCACAGATACGCAGTATTTT.

This clonotype was seen repeatedly, ten times or more. V and J are TRBV4-1 and TRBJ1-1, with D unclear. This CDR3 is 13 amino acids long. Germline V gene data show CDR1 as MGHRA and CDR2 as YSYEKL. V shed 3 bases and J shed 5 bases, with 10 bases lying between them. The DNA of the CDR3 is TGCGCCAGCAGCCAGGATCCCGGGACTGAAGCTTTCTTT. It encodes CASSQDPGTEAFF.

The gene calls are TRBV18 and TRBJ2-5; either TRBD1 or TRBD2 may supply D (5 bases each). The CDR3 is 13 residues long. V was pared by 4 bases and J by 5 bases, with 11 bases between. Germline CDR1 is KGHSH and CDR2 is LQKENI. The CDR3 coding sequence is TGTGCCAGCTCACTTACCGGGGACGAGACCCAGTACTTC. Amino acids: CASSLTGDETQYF.